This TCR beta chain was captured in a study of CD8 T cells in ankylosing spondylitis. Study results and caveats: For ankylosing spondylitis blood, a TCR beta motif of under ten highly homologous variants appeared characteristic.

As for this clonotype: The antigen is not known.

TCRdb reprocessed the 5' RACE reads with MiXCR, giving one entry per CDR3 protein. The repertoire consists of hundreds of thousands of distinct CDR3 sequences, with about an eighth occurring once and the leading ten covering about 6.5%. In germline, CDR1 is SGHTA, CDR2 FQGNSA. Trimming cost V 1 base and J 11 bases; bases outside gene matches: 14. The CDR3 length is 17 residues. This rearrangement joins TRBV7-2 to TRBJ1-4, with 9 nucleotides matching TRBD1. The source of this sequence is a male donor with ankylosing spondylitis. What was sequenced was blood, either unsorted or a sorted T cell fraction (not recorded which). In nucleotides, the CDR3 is TGTGCCAGCAGCTTAGTAGGGGGACAGGGCCCAGAGGGGAAACTGTTTTTT. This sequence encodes CASSLVGGQGPEGKLFF.